This entry features one T cell receptor (beta chain) sequence. No antigen is known for it. The data were obtained in a study of Ad26.COV2.S vaccination and SARS-CoV-2 variants. Background on the study: Recipients of Ad26.COV2.S got it intramuscularly, once or twice 56 days apart.

Overall study results and limits: The placebo group had lower spike-specific TCR breadth than the vaccine recipients did.

Clones were read by immunoSEQ multiplex PCR, and TCRdb kept only the in-frame ones, dropping some. The profile shows about 480,000 clones, roughly nine tenths of them singletons. The treatment is: roughly 18 received Ad26.COV2.S at low or high dose, single or two shots; about 5 received placebo; per-sample allocation not given. On day 63 after the first injection, vaccine and placebo recipients gave samples. The sequence came from a person between 18 and 60 years old who received the Ad26.COV2.S COVID-19 vaccine or a placebo. Sequencing used peripheral blood, obtained in a trial of Ad26.COV2.S vaccine versus placebo.

The CDR3: CASSLEMTTNEQFF. The CDR3 nucleotides are TGTGCCAGCAGCTTAGAAATGACTACCAATGAGCAGTTCTTC. This chain connects TRBV7-9 to TRBJ2-1, with D possibly matching TRBD2 (5 bases). CDR3 length: 14 amino acids. Germline loops: CDR1 SEHNR, CDR2 FQNEAQ (reference sequence). With 1 base removed from V and 6 bases from J, the gap between germline ends came to 10 bases.